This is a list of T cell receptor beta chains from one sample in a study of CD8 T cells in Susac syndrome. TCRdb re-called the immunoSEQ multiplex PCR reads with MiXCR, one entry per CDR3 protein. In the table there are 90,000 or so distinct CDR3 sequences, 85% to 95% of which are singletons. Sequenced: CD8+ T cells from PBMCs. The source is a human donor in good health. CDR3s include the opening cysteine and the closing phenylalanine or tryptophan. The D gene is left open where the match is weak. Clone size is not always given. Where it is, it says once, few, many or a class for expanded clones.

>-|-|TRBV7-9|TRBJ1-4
CASSLDLNEKLFF
TGTGCCAGCAGCTTAGACCTTAATGAAAAACTGTTTTTT
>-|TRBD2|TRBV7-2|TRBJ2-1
CASSQELAGFYNEQFF
TGTGCCAGCAGCCAGGAGCTAGCGGGTTTTTACAATGAGCAGTTCTTC
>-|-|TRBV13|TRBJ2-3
CASSSTLRFGGTDTQYF
TGTGCCAGCAGCTCCACACTCCGATTCGGTGGCACAGATACGCAGTATTTT
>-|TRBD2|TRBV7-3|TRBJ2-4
CASSRGSGGPNIQYF
TGTGCCAGCAGCCGGGGTAGCGGGGGGCCCAACATTCAGTACTTC
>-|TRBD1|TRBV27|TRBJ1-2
CASSLSSTGRKGYTF
TGTGCCAGCAGTTTATCGTCGACAGGGAGGAAGGGCTACACCTTC
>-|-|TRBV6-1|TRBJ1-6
CASSRGGPVKNSPLHF
TGTGCCAGCAGTCGCGGGGGGCCAGTCAAGAATTCACCCCTCCACTTT
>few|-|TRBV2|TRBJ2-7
CASSWTVSYEQYF
TGTGCCAGCAGTTGGACTGTCTCCTACGAGCAGTACTTC
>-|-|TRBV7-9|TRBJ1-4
CASSFRQGNEKLFF
TGTGCCAGCAGCTTCAGGCAGGGCAATGAAAAACTGTTTTTT
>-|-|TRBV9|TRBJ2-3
CASSLWGRQDTQYF
TGTGCCAGCAGCCTTTGGGGGAGACAGGATACGCAGTATTTT
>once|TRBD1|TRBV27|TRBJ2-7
CASSLSGQGINEQYF
TGTGCCAGCAGTTTATCGGGACAGGGGATCAACGAGCAGTACTTC
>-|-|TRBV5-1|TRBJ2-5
CASSLEQDYQETQYF
TGCGCCAGCAGCTTGGAACAGGACTACCAAGAGACCCAGTACTTC